The source of this T cell receptor (beta chain) is a study of regulatory T cells in long-lasting Graves disease. Study observations and caveats: Repertoires from persistent disease leaned toward TRBV28, TRBJ1-2 and TRBJ2-5. Those with persistent disease had in common more public clonotypes (more than 2,500) than new patients (approximately 970).

Comment on this clonotype: The antigen is undetermined.

The CDR3 sequence is 15 residues long. Germline V gene data show CDR1 as LNHDA and CDR2 as SQIVND (reference sequence). Trimming cost V 8 bases and J 0 bases; bases outside gene matches: 10. Library construction for TCR beta used iRepertoire HTBI primers and Arm-PCR of CDR3 regions. TCRdb redid the calling of the multiplex PCR reads with MiXCR, one entry per CDR3 protein. The sample gives about 290,000 distinct CDR3 sequences, 22% of which show up once; more than 50% is in the top ten. Sample time point: persistent/refractory GD, antithyroid drugs over 5 years with positive TRAb. The TCR library was made from RNA extracted from PBMCs.

The sample here was peripheral blood mononuclear cells (PBMCs), taken when the disease was refractory, from a patient treated with antithyroid drugs. The sequence came from a female donor with Graves disease. V gene TRBV19 combines with J gene TRBJ2-7, with TRBD2 identical over 7 bases. DNA of the CDR3: TGTGCCAGTCGCCTAGCGGATACAAGCTCCTACGAGCAGTACTTC. This codes for CASRLADTSSYEQYF.